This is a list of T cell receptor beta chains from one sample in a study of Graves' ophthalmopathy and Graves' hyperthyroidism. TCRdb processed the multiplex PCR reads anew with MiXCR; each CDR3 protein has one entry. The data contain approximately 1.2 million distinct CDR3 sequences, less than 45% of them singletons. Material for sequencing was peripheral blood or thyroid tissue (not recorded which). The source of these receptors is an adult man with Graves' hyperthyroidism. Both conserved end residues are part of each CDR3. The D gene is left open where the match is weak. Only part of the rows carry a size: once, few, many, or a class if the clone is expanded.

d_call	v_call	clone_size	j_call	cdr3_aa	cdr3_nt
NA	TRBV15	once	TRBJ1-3	CATSRTGSSGNTIYF	TGTGCCACCAGCAGAACAGGGAGCTCTGGAAACACCATATATTTT
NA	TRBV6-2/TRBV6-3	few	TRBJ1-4	CASSLVAEPNEKLFF	TGTGCCAGCAGTCTAGTGGCGGAACCTAATGAAAAACTGTTTTTT
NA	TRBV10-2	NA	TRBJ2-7	CASSDSGGRVSGEQYF	TGCGCCAGCAGTGACTCCGGGGGCAGGGTAAGCGGAGAGCAGTACTTC
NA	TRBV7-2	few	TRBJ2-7	CASSYRDNYEQYF	TGTGCCAGCAGCTACAGGGACAACTACGAGCAGTACTTC
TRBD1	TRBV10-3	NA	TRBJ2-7	CAGSHRDSLYEQYF	TGTGCCGGCAGTCACCGGGACAGCCTCTACGAGCAGTACTTC
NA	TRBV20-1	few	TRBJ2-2	CSADMGAQHGGELFF	TGCAGTGCCGATATGGGGGCGCAACATGGCGGGGAGCTGTTTTTT
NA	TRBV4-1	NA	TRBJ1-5	CASSQGGRENQPQHF	TGCGCCAGCAGCCAAGGGGGACGAGAAAATCAGCCCCAGCATTTT
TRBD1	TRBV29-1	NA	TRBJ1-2	CSVEVSDRGGYGYTF	TGCAGCGTTGAAGTATCGGACAGGGGAGGCTATGGCTACACCTTC
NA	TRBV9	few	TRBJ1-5	CASSVDMGDSNQPQHF	TGTGCCAGCAGCGTAGACATGGGGGATAGCAATCAGCCCCAGCATTTT
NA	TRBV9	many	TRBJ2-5	CASSVPDSQETQYF	TGTGCCAGCAGCGTCCCAGACAGCCAAGAGACCCAGTACTTC
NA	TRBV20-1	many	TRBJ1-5	CSARDHDNQPQHF	TGCAGTGCTAGAGACCACGACAATCAGCCCCAGCATTTT
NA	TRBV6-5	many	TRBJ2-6	CASSYSLSGANVLTF	TGTGCCAGCAGTTACTCCCTCAGCGGGGCCAACGTCCTGACTTTC
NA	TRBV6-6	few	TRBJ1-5	CASSYSKAGGNQPQHF	TGTGCCAGCAGTTACTCGAAGGCAGGCGGCAATCAGCCCCAGCATTTT
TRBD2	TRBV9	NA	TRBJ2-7	CASSPRLAGSEQYF	TGTGCCAGCAGCCCCCGACTAGCGGGAAGCGAGCAGTACTTC
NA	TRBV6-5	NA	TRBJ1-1	CASSYQGRGTSEAFF	TGTGCCAGCAGTTACCAGGGACGTGGGACGTCTGAAGCTTTCTTT
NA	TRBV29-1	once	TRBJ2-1	CTYEETGEYNEQFF	TGCACCTATGAGGAGACAGGAGAATACAATGAGCAGTTCTTC
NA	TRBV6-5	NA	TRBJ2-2	CASMSLREVTGELFF	TGTGCCAGCATGAGTTTGAGGGAAGTCACCGGGGAGCTGTTTTTT
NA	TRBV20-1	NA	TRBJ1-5	CSAYMESNQPQHF	TGCAGTGCATACATGGAAAGCAATCAGCCCCAGCATTTT
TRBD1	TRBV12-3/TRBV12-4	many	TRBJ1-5	CASHRGPGSSNQPQHF	TGTGCCAGCCACAGGGGTCCAGGGTCGAGCAATCAGCCCCAGCATTTT
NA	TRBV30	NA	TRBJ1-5	CAWTTEEYQPQHF	TGTGCCTGGACAACAGAGGAGTACCAGCCCCAGCATTTT
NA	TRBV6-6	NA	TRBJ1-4	CASSEWKATNEKLFF	TGTGCCAGCAGTGAATGGAAGGCGACTAATGAAAAACTGTTTTTT
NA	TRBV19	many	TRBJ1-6	CASSLRTDHNSPLHF	TGTGCCAGTAGCCTAAGGACAGACCATAATTCACCCCTCCACTTT
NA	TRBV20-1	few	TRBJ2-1	CSAGGNEQFF	TGCAGTGCTGGGGGAAATGAGCAGTTCTTC
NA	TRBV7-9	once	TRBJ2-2	CASSSSTGRTGELFF	TGTGCCAGCAGCTCTTCGACAGGACGCACCGGGGAGCTGTTTTTT
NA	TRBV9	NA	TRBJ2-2	CASSAPAGKDTGELFF	TGTGCCAGCAGCGCCCCAGCGGGTAAAGACACCGGGGAGCTGTTTTTT
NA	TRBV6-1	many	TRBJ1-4	CASRRQFPNEKLFF	TGTGCCAGCAGACGACAGTTCCCGAATGAAAAACTGTTTTTT
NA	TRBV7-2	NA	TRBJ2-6	CASSLGKGAGANVLTF	TGTGCCAGCAGCTTAGGGAAAGGAGCTGGGGCCAACGTCCTGACTTTC
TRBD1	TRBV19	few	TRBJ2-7	CASSEGAGRREQYF	TGTGCCAGTAGTGAGGGGGCCGGTAGAAGGGAGCAGTACTTC
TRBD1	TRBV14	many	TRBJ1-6	CASSSRTGIISPLHF	TGTGCCAGCAGCAGCCGGACAGGGATCATTTCACCCCTCCACTTT
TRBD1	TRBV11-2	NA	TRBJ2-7	CASTALTGTGAYEQYF	TGTGCCAGCACAGCCTTAACCGGGACAGGGGCCTACGAGCAGTACTTC
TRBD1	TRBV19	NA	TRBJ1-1	CASSIGQGSTEAFF	TGTGCCAGTAGTATCGGACAGGGGAGCACTGAAGCTTTCTTT
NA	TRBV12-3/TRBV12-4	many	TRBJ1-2	CASTIRGAVGYTF	TGTGCCAGCACCATACGGGGGGCGGTTGGCTACACCTTC
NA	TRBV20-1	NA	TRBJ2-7	CSARGGRGTRGGSRYEQYF	TGCAGTGCTAGAGGGGGCAGGGGGACTAGGGGCGGGAGCCGTTACGAGCAGTACTTC
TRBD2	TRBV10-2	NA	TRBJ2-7	CASSAGLAGLVYEQYF	TGCGCCAGCAGTGCCGGACTAGCGGGATTAGTCTACGAGCAGTACTTC
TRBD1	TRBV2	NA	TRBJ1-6	CASLTGGNNSPLHF	TGTGCCAGCCTGACAGGGGGCAATAATTCACCCCTCCACTTT
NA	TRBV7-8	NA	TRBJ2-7	CASSSKTRSYEQYF	TGTGCCAGCAGCTCTAAGACGCGCTCCTACGAGCAGTACTTC
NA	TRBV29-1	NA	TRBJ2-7	CSVGQVVGELYF	TGCAGCGTTGGGCAGGTTGTCGGGGAGCTGTACTTC
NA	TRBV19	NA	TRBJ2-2	CASSIWESRTGELFF	TGTGCCAGTAGTATTTGGGAGTCGCGCACCGGGGAGCTGTTTTTT
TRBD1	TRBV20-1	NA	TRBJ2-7	CSATGTEPLEQYF	TGCAGTGCTACTGGGACAGAACCTCTCGAGCAGTACTTC
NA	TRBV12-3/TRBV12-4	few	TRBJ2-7	CASSRQVLTYEQYF	TGTGCCAGCAGTCGGCAGGTGCTTACCTACGAGCAGTACTTC
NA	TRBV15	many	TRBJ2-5	CATSRVVTGGETQYF	TGTGCCACCAGCAGAGTGGTCACAGGCGGGGAGACCCAGTACTTC
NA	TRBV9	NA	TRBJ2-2	CASSAYEGLNTGELVF	TGTGCCAGCAGCGCCTACGAGGGACTTAACACCGGGGAGCTGGTTTTT
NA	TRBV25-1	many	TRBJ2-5	CASSPGQAQSETQYF	TGTGCCAGCAGCCCTGGTCAGGCACAGTCGGAGACCCAGTACTTC
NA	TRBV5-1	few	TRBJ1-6	CASSLESGGSPLHF	TGCGCCAGCAGCTTGGAGAGTGGAGGTTCACCCCTCCACTTT